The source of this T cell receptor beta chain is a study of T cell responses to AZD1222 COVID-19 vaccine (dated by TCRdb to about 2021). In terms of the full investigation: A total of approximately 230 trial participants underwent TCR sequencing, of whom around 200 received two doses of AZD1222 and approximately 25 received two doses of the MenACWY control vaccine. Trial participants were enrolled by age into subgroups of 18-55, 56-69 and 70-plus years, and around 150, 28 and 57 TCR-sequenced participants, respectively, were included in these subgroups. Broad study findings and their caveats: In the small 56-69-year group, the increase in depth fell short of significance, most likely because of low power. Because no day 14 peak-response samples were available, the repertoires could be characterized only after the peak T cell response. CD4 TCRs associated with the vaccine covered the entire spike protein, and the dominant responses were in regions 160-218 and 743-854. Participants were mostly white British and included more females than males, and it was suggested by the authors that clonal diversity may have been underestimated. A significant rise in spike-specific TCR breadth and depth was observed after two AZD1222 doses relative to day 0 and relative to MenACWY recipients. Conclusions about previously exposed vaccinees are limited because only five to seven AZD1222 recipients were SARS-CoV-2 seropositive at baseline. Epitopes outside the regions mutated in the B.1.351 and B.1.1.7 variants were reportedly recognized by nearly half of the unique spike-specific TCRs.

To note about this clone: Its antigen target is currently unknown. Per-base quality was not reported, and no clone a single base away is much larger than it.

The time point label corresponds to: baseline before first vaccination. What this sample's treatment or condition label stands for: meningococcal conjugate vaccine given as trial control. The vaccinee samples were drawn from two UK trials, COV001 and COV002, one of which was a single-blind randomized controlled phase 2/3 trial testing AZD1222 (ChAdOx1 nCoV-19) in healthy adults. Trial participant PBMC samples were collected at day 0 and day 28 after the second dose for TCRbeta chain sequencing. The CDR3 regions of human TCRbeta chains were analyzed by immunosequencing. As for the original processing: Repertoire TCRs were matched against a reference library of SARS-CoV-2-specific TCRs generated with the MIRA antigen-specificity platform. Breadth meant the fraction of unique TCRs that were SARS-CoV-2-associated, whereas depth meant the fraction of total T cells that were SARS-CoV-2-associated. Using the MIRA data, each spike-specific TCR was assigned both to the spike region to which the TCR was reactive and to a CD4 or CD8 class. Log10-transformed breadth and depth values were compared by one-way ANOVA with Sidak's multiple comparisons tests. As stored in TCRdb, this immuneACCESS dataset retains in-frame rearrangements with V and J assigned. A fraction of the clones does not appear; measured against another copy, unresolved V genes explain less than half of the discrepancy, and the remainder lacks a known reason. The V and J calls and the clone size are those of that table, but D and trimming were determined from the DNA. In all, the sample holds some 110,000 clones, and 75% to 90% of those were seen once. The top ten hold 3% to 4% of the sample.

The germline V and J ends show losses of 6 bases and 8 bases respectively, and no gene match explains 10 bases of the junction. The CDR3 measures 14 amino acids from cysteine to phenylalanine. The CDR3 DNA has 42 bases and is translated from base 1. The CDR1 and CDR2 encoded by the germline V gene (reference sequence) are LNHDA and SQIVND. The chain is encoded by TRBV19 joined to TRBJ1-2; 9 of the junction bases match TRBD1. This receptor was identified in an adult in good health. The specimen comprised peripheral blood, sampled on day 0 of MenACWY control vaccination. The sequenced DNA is TGTGCCAGTAGCCTTATTGGGACAGGGAGAGGCTACACCTTC. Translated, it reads CASSLIGTGRGYTF.